This TCR beta chain was sequenced for a study of blood T cell repertoires in COVID-19. Study summary: There were acute and convalescent COVID-19 samples, and they came from the United States, Italy and Spain. PBMCs, B-cell-depleted T cells, or T cells were the source of the cDNA or gDNA that made up the material.

In the source study's methods: Cell counts per sample came from amplifying reference gene primers. The table came from immunoSEQ multiplex PCR; TCRdb's copy has only in-frame clones and leaves some out. D and trimming come from the DNA, and the V and J calls and clone size come from that table. Here the sample spans a few hundred thousand clones, about 88% being singletons. Details on this clone: The germline gene is not matched at one end of the junction; a read error may be the cause.

This CDR3 is built from 13 residues. Germline V lookup: CDR1 WSHSY, CDR2 SAAADI. The J gene is TRBJ2-4, the V gene TRBV10-2, with a tentative D call TRBD1 (6 bases). Material: PBMCs or T cells enriched from blood (not recorded which). The origin of this receptor is a woman between 18 and 29 years old who had been exposed to COVID-19. The CDR3 is CASRQGSKNIQYF. Written as DNA, the CDR3 is TGCGCCAGCCGCCAGGGGTCCAAGAACATTCAGTACTTC.